Listed below are T cell receptor beta chains from one sample, sequenced in a study of cytomegalovirus exposure and HLA in healthy donors. The method was immunoSEQ multiplex PCR; TCRdb's version includes in-frame clones alone and lacks a portion of them. The table includes roughly 270,000 clones, around nine tenths detected once. The sample taken for sequencing was PBMCs. These receptors originate from a woman aged 18-29 years in good health and CMV-seronegative. Both conserved end residues are part of each CDR3. A D gene is named only where the DNA matches it firmly. Clone size, where shown, is once, few, many, or a class for clones that have expanded.

clone_size	v_call	d_call	j_call	cdr3_nt	cdr3_aa
.	TRBV28	TRBD2	TRBJ2-7	TGTGCCAGCAGCCCCCGGGGGGCGGGAGGTTCGCAGTACTTC	CASSPRGAGGSQYF
.	TRBV11-2	.	TRBJ1-1	TGTGCCAGCAGCTTAGCAGGTGGTTACACTGAAGCTTTCTTT	CASSLAGGYTEAFF
few	TRBV6-1	TRBD1	TRBJ2-1	TGTGCCAGCAGTGAAAGGACAGGGGCTTTCAATGAGCAGTTCTTC	CASSERTGAFNEQFF
.	TRBV2	.	TRBJ2-1	TGTGCCAGCAGCACACAGGGGGGGTCCTACAATGAGCAGTTCTTC	CASSTQGGSYNEQFF
.	TRBV5-3	TRBD1	TRBJ1-4	TGTGCCAGAAGCCTCCGACAGGGTATCGACGAAAAACTGTTTTTT	CARSLRQGIDEKLFF
.	TRBV6-5	TRBD1	TRBJ1-5	TGTGCCAGCACAAGGGACAGGTCGACTCAGCCCCAGCATTTT	CASTRDRSTQPQHF
.	TRBV27	.	TRBJ2-5	TGTGCCAGCAGTTTATTTGGTGTTAGGGGTGGAGAGACCCAGTACTTC	CASSLFGVRGGETQYF
.	TRBV2	TRBD1	TRBJ1-1	TGTGCCAGCAGTGATGGGACAGGGGGCAGCTTT	CASSDGTGGSF
.	TRBV28	.	TRBJ1-1	TGTGCCAGCAGGGAGACAGGGAACACTGAAGCTTTCTTT	CASRETGNTEAFF
.	TRBV5-1	TRBD2	TRBJ2-5	TGCGCCAGCAGCTTGGTAGTCGTTAGACTAGCGGAAGAGACCCAGTACTTC	CASSLVVVRLAEETQYF
.	TRBV28	.	TRBJ1-5	TGTGCCAGCAGTGCAGCTGGGACATTTGGTCTCGATAGCAATCAGCCCCAGCATTTT	CASSAAGTFGLDSNQPQHF
.	TRBV13	TRBD2	TRBJ2-7	TGTGCCAGCAGCTTAACGGGGACTAGCGGGATGGTCGAGCAGTACTTC	CASSLTGTSGMVEQYF
.	TRBV6-4	TRBD1	TRBJ2-1	TGTGCCAGGGGGGACAGGGGAGCCTACAATGAGCAGTTCTTC	CARGDRGAYNEQFF
.	TRBV30	.	TRBJ2-2	TGTGCCTGGAGTGTACAGCGGTTACACACCGGGGAGCTGTTTTTT	CAWSVQRLHTGELFF
.	TRBV27	TRBD1	TRBJ1-1	TGTGCCAGCAGTCCTTATGGGACAGGGTGGACCACTGAAGCTTTCTTT	CASSPYGTGWTTEAFF
.	TRBV5-1	.	TRBJ2-5	TGCGCCAGCAGCTTGGGTGGGGCTCGAGAGACCCAGTACTTC	CASSLGGARETQYF
.	TRBV30	.	TRBJ2-5	TGTGCCTGGACCCGGCTAAACCGGGCCTCGGGGGAGACCCAGTACTTC	CAWTRLNRASGETQYF
.	TRBV9	.	TRBJ1-1	TGTGCCAGCAGCGTAGCCACAGAGTTGAACACTGAAGCTTTCTTT	CASSVATELNTEAFF
.	TRBV27	TRBD1	TRBJ2-7	TGTGCCAGCAGTTCACCGGGACAGGGCTCCTACGAGCAGTACTTC	CASSSPGQGSYEQYF
.	TRBV19	.	TRBJ2-7	TGTGCCAGTAGTATAGCCACAGGGACCTTGGGAGAGCAGTACTTC	CASSIATGTLGEQYF
.	TRBV6-5	.	TRBJ2-1	TGTGCCAGCAGTCTAGACTTAGCCCGGGGGCAGTTCTTC	CASSLDLARGQFF
.	TRBV6-5	.	TRBJ1-1	TGTGCCAGCAGTTACTCCGCGGCCGGGGCTGAAGCTTTCTTT	CASSYSAAGAEAFF
.	TRBV27	TRBD2	TRBJ2-2	TGTGCCAGCAGTGGACGACTAGCGGCCTACACCGGGGAGCTGTTTTTT	CASSGRLAAYTGELFF
.	TRBV27	TRBD1	TRBJ2-1	TGTGCCAGCAGTCGTGTAGGGGGCCATGAGCAGTTCTTC	CASSRVGGHEQFF
.	TRBV27	.	TRBJ2-5	TGTGCCAGCAGTAGGTACGGGAGTGGGAAAGAGACCCAGTACTTC	CASSRYGSGKETQYF